A single sample is the source of the 14 T cell receptor beta chains below, sequenced in a study of cytomegalovirus exposure and HLA in healthy donors. Primers: 60 Vbeta forward and 13 Jbeta reverse. Profiled with immunoSEQ multiplex PCR; TCRdb holds only in-frame clones, not every one. The sample lists roughly 93,000 clones, around 75% seen once, with roughly 9.7% in the top ten. Sequences were obtained from PBMCs. These receptors were collected from a man aged 18 to 30 in good health and CMV-seropositive.

V and J are TRBV19 and TRBJ1-2, with D uncertain. V was pared by 7 bases and J by 2 bases, with 14 bases between. Germline CDR1 LNHDA, CDR2 SQIVND (reference sequence). The CDR3 extends over 14 amino acids. As DNA, the CDR3 is TGTGCCAGTACACCCTATAACTCCAACTATGGCTACACCTTC. As protein: CASTPYNSNYGYTF.

V and J are TRBV11-2 and TRBJ2-7; D remains ambiguous. The CDR3 loop spans 13 amino acids. Trimming removed 5 bases at V and 0 bases at J, with 8 bases between. CDR1 and CDR2 (germline): SGHAT, FQNNGV. The DNA for the CDR3 is TGTGCCAGCAGCGACTCTGGCTCCTACGAGCAGTACTTC. It encodes CASSDSGSYEQYF.

The table lists this clone with a few counts. The rearrangement links TRBV2 to TRBJ1-5; D is unresolved. CDR1 and CDR2 from the germline V gene are SNHLY and FYNNEI. The CDR3 has 14 amino acids. Trimming left V 7 bases short and J 10 bases short, with 20 bases between. DNA for the CDR3: TGTGCCAGCAACCCCGGGTCCCTGATTGGACCCCAGCATTTT. This translates into CASNPGSLIGPQHF. The whole variable domain, remainder taken from reference TRBV2 and TRBJ1-5, is EPEVTQTPSHQVTQMGQEVILRCVPISNHLYFYWYRQILGQKVEFLVSFYNNEISEKSEIFDDQFSVERPDGSNFTLKIRSTKLEDSAMYFCASNPGSLIGPQHFGDGTRLSIL.

This clone has just a few counts. This chain connects TRBV7-9 to TRBJ2-7; 8 bases agree with TRBD2. In germline, CDR1 is SEHNR, CDR2 FQNEAQ (reference sequence). CDR3 size: 14 residues. V dropped 1 base and J dropped 3; count of bases not matched to a gene: 2. The CDR3 protein is CASSLGLAGYEQYF. CDR3 bases: TGTGCCAGCAGCTTAGGTCTAGCGGGCTACGAGCAGTACTTC.

This chain joins TRBV7-9 and TRBJ2-7, with TRBD1 identical over 7 bases. Germline V CDR1 and CDR2: SEHNR, FQNEAQ (reference sequence). The CDR3 loop spans 13 amino acids. The V gene end was trimmed by 4 bases and the J gene end by 5 bases; junction bases not matched to a gene: 5. The CDR3 region is CASSSTGSHEQYF. CDR3 sequence (DNA): TGTGCCAGCAGCTCGACAGGGTCCCACGAGCAGTACTTC.

The V and J genes are TRBV4-1 and TRBJ2-7, with a weak D call TRBD1 (6 bases). The V gene lost 1 base and the J gene lost 0 bases, with 16 bases spanning the gap. This CDR3 has 17 amino acids. Germline V gene lookup returns CDR1 MGHRA and CDR2 YSYEKL. CDR3 nucleotide sequence: TGCGCCAGCAGCCAAGGTAGTAGGACAGCTCTCTCCTACGAGCAGTACTTC. This encodes CASSQGSRTALSYEQYF.

The chain links TRBV13 to TRBJ2-7, with TRBD2 matching over 11 bases. The germline gives CDR1 PRHDT, CDR2 FYEKMQ (reference sequence). Losses at the gene ends were 5 bases for V and 2 bases for J; bases not matched to a gene: 8. This CDR3 is 16 amino acids long. DNA for the CDR3: TGTGCCAGCAGCGGGGCCCCTAGCGGGGGGCCCTACGAGCAGTACTTC. Its protein is CASSGAPSGGPYEQYF.

This chain joins TRBV7-9 and TRBJ2-2; TRBD2 matches 7 bases. The CDR3 totals 15 residues. CDR1 is SEHNR and CDR2 is FQNEAQ in the germline V gene (reference sequence). The trim removed 1 base at V and 6 bases at J, leaving 5 bases unmatched. The CDR3 spells CASSLGSAGAGELFF. As DNA, the CDR3 is TGTGCCAGCAGCTTAGGGTCGGCGGGGGCCGGGGAGCTGTTTTTT.

The chain combines TRBV19 with TRBJ1-5; unclear D gene. The CDR3 consists of 12 residues. Germline V gene sequence: CDR1 LNHDA, CDR2 SQIVND (reference sequence). V was trimmed by 2 bases and J by 7 bases, leaving 6 bases between them. CDR3: CASSIQWQPQHF. CDR3 nucleotides: TGTGCCAGTAGTATACAGTGGCAGCCCCAGCATTTT.

V gene TRBV4-1 combines with J gene TRBJ1-2; no reliable D call. Per germline, CDR1 MGHRA and CDR2 YSYEKL. Deletions cut 0 bases from V and 2 bases from J, with 10 bases between. The CDR3 runs 15 residues. The DNA of the CDR3 is TGCGCCAGCAGCCAAGAGTATAGCAGCAACTATGGCTACACCTTC. Amino acid sequence: CASSQEYSSNYGYTF.

The chain joins TRBV11-2 to TRBJ1-5; D is ambiguous. The ends were cut back, 1 base at V and 5 bases at J, with 6 bases in the middle. CDR3 size: 13 residues. Per the germline V gene, CDR1 is SGHAT and CDR2 is FQNNGV. CDR3 sequence: CASSLGRDQPQHF. DNA of the CDR3: TGTGCCAGCAGCTTAGGGAGGGATCAGCCCCAGCATTTT. Drawing the rest from reference TRBV11-2 and TRBJ1-5, the complete variable domain is EAGVAQSPRYKIIEKRQSVAFWCNPISGHATLYWYQQILGQGPKLLIQFQNNGVVDDSQLPKDRFSAERLKGVDSTLKIQPAKLEDSAVYLCASSLGRDQPQHFGDGTRLSIL.

The table lists this clone with a few counts. The chain recombines TRBV27 with TRBJ1-1; D is ambiguous. V was trimmed by 3 bases and J by 6 bases, leaving 8 bases between them. The CDR3 is made up of 12 amino acids. The germline V gene encodes CDR1 MNHEY and CDR2 SMNVEV (reference sequence). The CDR3 bases are TGTGCCAGCAGTTTCAGGCCAGCTGAAGCTTTCTTT. Encoded protein: CASSFRPAEAFF.

This clone appeared once. The CDR3 bases are TGTGCCTGGCAAGAGGGTTGGGGTGAAAAACTGTTTTTT. Its protein is CAWQEGWGEKLFF. The chain uses TRBV30 and TRBJ1-4; D ambiguous. Germline CDR1 GTSNPN, CDR2 SVGIG (reference sequence). Trimming took 5 bases from V and 7 from J, leaving 14 bases between them. The CDR3 consists of 13 residues.

This chain links TRBV13 with TRBJ2-7, with TRBD1 matching over 7 bases. Losses at the gene ends were 5 bases for V and 4 bases for J; bases not matched to a gene: 11. The CDR3 loop spans 15 amino acids. Germline-derived CDR1 and CDR2 are PRHDT and FYEKMQ (reference sequence). In DNA, the CDR3 is TGTGCCAGCAGCCCCCGACGAGGGGGCTTTTACGAGCAGTACTTC. Translated, it gives CASSPRRGGFYEQYF.